A single sample is the source of the 13 T cell receptor beta chains below, sequenced in a study of a mutant IDH1 vaccine in newly diagnosed glioma. Indicated time point: week 5, during vaccination. Vaccination comprised doses that each held 300 ug of mutant IDH1 20-mer peptide, plus topical imiquimod. These receptors have no identified antigens. TCRdb's copy holds only in-frame clones and misses some; the assay was immunoSEQ multiplex PCR. The table has around 46,000 clones, roughly 78% seen once. The sequenced sample was PBMCs, obtained from a glioma patient whose treatment included an IDH1 peptide vaccine. These receptors all stem from a man aged 45-65 years with glioma.

The V and J genes are TRBV29-1 and TRBJ1-3; no definite D call. Germline assignment: CDR1 SQVTM and CDR2 ANQGSEA. The CDR3 has 13 amino acids. The ends were cut back, 1 base at V and 4 bases at J, with 8 bases in the middle. CDR3 DNA sequence: TGCAGCGTTGAAGGGCGGGAGGGAAACACCATATATTTT. Its translation: CSVEGREGNTIYF.

The chain carries TRBV15 and TRBJ1-3; 7 bases line up with TRBD1. The germline V gene has CDR1 LNHNV and CDR2 YYDKDF (reference sequence). V gave up 5 bases and J gave up 0 bases; unmatched junction bases: 7. The CDR3 covers 16 residues. The CDR3 loop reads CATSPRDSSSGNTIYF. CDR3 nucleotide sequence: TGTGCCACCAGCCCCCGGGACAGCAGCTCTGGAAACACCATATATTTT.

The rearrangement links TRBV7-9 to TRBJ2-7, with D tentatively TRBD2 (6 bases). Trimming stripped 4 bases from V and 2 bases from J, with 12 bases between. CDR1 and CDR2 from the germline V gene are SEHNR and FQNEAQ (reference sequence). This CDR3 has 14 amino acids. Written as DNA, the CDR3 is TGTGCCAGCAGCTCCGGGACTGGCACCTACGAGCAGTACTTC. Translating gives CASSSGTGTYEQYF.

V is TRBV13 and J is TRBJ1-4; TRBD1 matches at 7 bases. Germline CDR1 is PRHDT and CDR2 is FYEKMQ (reference sequence). With 5 bases clipped from V and 4 bases from J, the junction kept 10 bases outside the gene matches. The CDR3 sequence is 16 residues long. In DNA, the CDR3 is TGTGCCAGCAGCGCCGGCCGGGGACAGTTTAATGAAAAACTGTTTTTT. Its translation: CASSAGRGQFNEKLFF.

The chain uses TRBV15 and TRBJ2-5; TRBD1 matches 7 bases. The trim removed 0 bases at V and 2 bases at J, leaving 3 bases unmatched. This CDR3 spans 15 amino acids. Germline lookup yields CDR1 LNHNV and CDR2 YYDKDF (reference sequence). The CDR3 coding sequence is TGTGCCACCAGCAGAGATCAGACAGGGCAAGAGACCCAGTACTTC. Its translation is CATSRDQTGQETQYF.

The sample holds one count of this clone. The genes are TRBV30 and TRBJ2-2; D perhaps matches TRBD1 (6 bases). This CDR3 is 13 amino acids long. CDR1 is GTSNPN, CDR2 SVGIG, per germline (reference sequence). The CDR3: CAQDSTNTGELFF. In nucleotides, the CDR3 is TGTGCTCAGGACAGCACGAACACCGGGGAGCTGTTTTTT.

This rearrangement joins TRBV7-9 to TRBJ1-4; 9 nucleotides align to TRBD1. The CDR3 sequence is 16 residues long. J lost 3 bases, V lost 0 bases, and 2 bases had no gene match. Germline CDR1 is SEHNR and CDR2 is FQNEAQ (reference sequence). The CDR3 coding sequence is TGTGCCAGCAGCTTAGCGGGGACAGGGCCTAATGAAAAACTGTTTTTT. Translating gives CASSLAGTGPNEKLFF.

The genes are TRBV7-9 and TRBJ1-1; D not resolved. CDR1 is SEHNR and CDR2 is FQNEAQ in the germline V gene (reference sequence). V was trimmed by 1 base and J by 6 bases, leaving 9 bases between them. This CDR3 has 13 residues. CDR3 DNA sequence: TGTGCCAGCAGCTTAGAATCCACAGCTGAAGCTTTCTTT. Protein product: CASSLESTAEAFF.

This chain joins TRBV13 and TRBJ2-7; TRBD2 agrees at 7 bases. This CDR3 region has 15 residues. Germline V CDR1 and CDR2: PRHDT, FYEKMQ (reference sequence). V shed 0 bases and J 0 bases; nucleotides not matched to a gene: 2. CDR3 sequence (DNA): TGTGCCAGCAGCTTAGGCGGGGAGGGCTCCTACGAGCAGTACGTC. It encodes CASSLGGEGSYEQYV.

This chain connects TRBV4-1 to TRBJ1-5; D is perhaps TRBD1 (5 bases). This CDR3 is built from 19 residues. CDR1 is MGHRA, CDR2 YSYEKL, per germline. The germline V and J ends were trimmed by 0 bases and 0 bases, with 18 bases remaining between them. CDR3 DNA: TGCGCCAGCAGCCAAGAGGGGACTGTGGAGGGATATAGCAATCAGCCCCAGCATTTT. It codes for CASSQEGTVEGYSNQPQHF.

There are a few counts of this clone. This chain joins TRBV2 and TRBJ2-1, with D possibly TRBD1 on 6 matching bases. The length of the CDR3 is 11 residues. The germline V gene has CDR1 SNHLY and CDR2 FYNNEI. V lost 6 bases and J 10 bases, leaving 10 bases between the germline ends. The DNA of the CDR3 is TGTGCCAGCAGGCCAGGGGACGAGCAGTTCTTC. Translation: CASRPGDEQFF.

The chain uses TRBV7-8 and TRBJ2-1; 11 positions match TRBD2. Per germline, CDR1 SGHVS and CDR2 FQNEAQ. The CDR3 has 16 amino acids. V trimming: 5 bases; J trimming: 3 bases; junction bases outside the gene matches: 6. CDR3 loop: CASSRRLAGIYNEQFF. The CDR3 nucleotides read TGTGCCAGCAGCCGAAGACTAGCGGGGATCTACAATGAGCAGTTCTTC. The full variable domain, its missing parts supplied by reference TRBV7-8 and TRBJ2-1, is GAGVSQSPRYKVAKRGQDVALRCDPISGHVSLFWYQQALGQGPEFLTYFQNEAQLDKSGLPSDRFFAERPEGSVSTLKIQRTQQEDSAVYLCASSRRLAGIYNEQFFGPGTRLTVL.

This clone came up once. V usage is TRBV6-5 and J usage is TRBJ2-7; D perhaps matches TRBD1 (5 bases). The germline V and J ends were trimmed by 10 bases and 4 bases, with 20 bases remaining between them. Per germline, CDR1 MNHEY and CDR2 SVGAGI. This CDR3 has 14 amino acids. The DNA of the CDR3 is TGTGCCACCCAGAAGGGAAGGGGTCTTTACGAGCAGTACTTC. It codes for CATQKGRGLYEQYF.